A selection of T cell receptor beta chains follows, all from one sample in a study of blood T cell repertoires in COVID-19. Clones were read by immunoSEQ multiplex PCR, and TCRdb kept only the in-frame ones, dropping some. The sample has 300,000 to 400,000 clones; 80% to 90% are singletons. The sequenced sample was peripheral blood. Every receptor here comes from a man younger than 40 with COVID-19, enrolled during active disease. Each CDR3 is given with its conserved first and last residue. The D gene is left open where the match is weak. A row's size may be missing; if present it is once, few, many or a size class.

>TRBJ2-7|TRBV24-1|.|.
TGTGCCACCAGTGACCCTAAGAGGCCGGGCGAGCAGTACTTC
CATSDPKRPGEQYF
>TRBJ2-7|TRBV6-6|.|TRBD2
TGTGCCAGCAGTCCCCCAGGGGCGGGAGGCTACGAGCAGTACTTC
CASSPPGAGGYEQYF
>TRBJ1-3|TRBV30|once|TRBD1
TGTGCCTGGACGACAGGGCTCGGAAACACCATATATTTT
CAWTTGLGNTIYF
>TRBJ2-1|TRBV4-3|.|.
TGCGCCAGCAGCCAAGCTCCGGGAGTAAACTACAATGAGCAGTTCTTC
CASSQAPGVNYNEQFF
>TRBJ2-7|TRBV30|.|TRBD2
TGTGCCTGGAGTGTGGGGGTAGCGGGAATTTTCGGCGAGCAGTACTTC
CAWSVGVAGIFGEQYF
>TRBJ2-5|TRBV28|once|TRBD1
TGTGCCAGCAGCCTGACAGGGGGCCGGAAAGAGACCCAGTACTTC
CASSLTGGRKETQYF
>TRBJ1-5|TRBV3-1/TRBV3-2|.|.
TGTGCCAGCAGCCTCGGTAACACAGGGAATAGCAATCAGCCCCAGCATTTT
CASSLGNTGNSNQPQHF
>TRBJ1-5|TRBV6-2/TRBV6-3|.|.
TGTGCCAGCAGCCAACAGGGTGGGGTTGGCAATCAGCCCCAGCATTTT
CASSQQGGVGNQPQHF
>TRBJ1-2|TRBV6-5|.|TRBD1
TGTGCCAGCAGCGGGACAGGGGGCTGGAGCTATGGCTACACCTTC
CASSGTGGWSYGYTF
>TRBJ1-2|TRBV4-2|.|TRBD1
TGTGCCAGCAGCAGTGGACAGGTGGTATATGGCTACACCTTC
CASSSGQVVYGYTF
>TRBJ2-7|TRBV6-2/TRBV6-3|few|TRBD1
TGTGCCAGCAGTTATCCGACAGGGATTTGGCAGTACTTC
CASSYPTGIWQYF
>TRBJ2-7|TRBV2|.|TRBD1
TGTGCCATTCTTCGGGGACAGGACTCCTACGAGCAGTACTTC
CAILRGQDSYEQYF
>TRBJ2-3|TRBV7-2|.|.
TGTGCCAGCAGCTTAGCGTATCTAGCCACAGATACGCAGTATTTT
CASSLAYLATDTQYF
>TRBJ1-5|TRBV2|once|TRBD1
TGTGCCAGCAGTCCAGGACAGGGCTATAGCAATCAGCCCCAGCATTTT
CASSPGQGYSNQPQHF
>TRBJ2-2|TRBV9|.|.
TGTGCCAGCAGCGCCCGGAACACCGGGGAGCTGTTTTTT
CASSARNTGELFF
>TRBJ2-7|TRBV20-1|once|TRBD1
TGCAGTGCTAGTGACAGGGGCTCCTACGAGCAGTACTTC
CSASDRGSYEQYF
>TRBJ2-5|TRBV19|.|TRBD2
TGTGCCAGTAGCGCGGGGGGGGGATCGGAGACCCAGTACTTC
CASSAGGGSETQYF
>TRBJ1-1|TRBV20-1|.|.
TGCAGTGCTAGAACAGACACTGAAGCTTTCTTT
CSARTDTEAFF
>TRBJ2-4|TRBV18|.|.
TGTGCCAGCTCACCACCTCCTGGGCTCCAAAACATTCAGTACTTC
CASSPPPGLQNIQYF
>TRBJ2-7|TRBV7-2|.|TRBD2
TGTGCCAGCAGCCCCCAGGGACTAGCGGGAGACCCATACGAGCAGTACTTC
CASSPQGLAGDPYEQYF
>TRBJ2-1|TRBV5-1|once|.
TGCGCCAGCAGCCCCGACGCCGCCGGGAACTACAATGAGCAGTTCTTC
CASSPDAAGNYNEQFF
>TRBJ1-5|TRBV18|.|TRBD1
TGTGCCAGCTCACCAGGGCAGGGGGGAAGCAATCAGCCCCAGCATTTT
CASSPGQGGSNQPQHF